This passage covers 20 T cell receptor beta chains from one sample sequenced in a study of OX40 agonist ivuxolimab in advanced cancers. TCRdb's copy holds only in-frame clones and misses some; the assay was immunoSEQ multiplex PCR. The sample lists roughly 87,000 clones, 80% to 95% occurring once. Sequenced material: CD4+ or CD8+ T cells sorted from blood, taken in a trial of the OX40 agonist ivuxolimab. The receptors come from an adult with an advanced solid tumor such as melanoma, head and neck, liver or kidney cancer.

The J gene is TRBJ2-5, the V gene TRBV23-1; 10 positions match TRBD1. TRBV23-1 qualifies as an ORF whose function is uncertain. Trimming at V came to 4 bases and at J to 4 bases, leaving 6 bases not matched to a gene. The CDR3 length is 15 residues. Written as DNA, the CDR3 is TGCGCCAGCAGTCGAGGGACAGGGGAGGGAGAGACCCAGTACTTC. It yields the protein CASSRGTGEGETQYF.

The rearrangement joins TRBV14 to TRBJ1-4; no definite D call. The V end lost 6 bases, the J end lost 7 bases, and 12 bases lay between the germline ends. The CDR3 consists of 13 residues. Germline V gene sequence: CDR1 SGHDN, CDR2 FVKESK. CDR3 loop: CASRRVDFEKLFF. CDR3 coding DNA: TGTGCCAGCAGAAGGGTGGATTTTGAAAAACTGTTTTTT.

DNA of the CDR3: TGCAGCGTAACCGACCCAGGGACTAGCGGGGGGGCGGGCTACAATGAGCAGTTCTTC. Its translation is CSVTDPGTSGGAGYNEQFF. This chain uses TRBV29-1 with TRBJ2-1; TRBD2 aligns across 16 bases. This CDR3 is built from 19 residues. Germline V gene data show CDR1 as SQVTM and CDR2 as ANQGSEA. V shed 6 bases and J 3 bases; nucleotides not matched to a gene: 14.

V and J are TRBV7-9 and TRBJ2-5; 9 bases are shared with TRBD1. V was clipped by 5 bases and J by 5 bases; unmatched bases: 12. This CDR3 spans 16 amino acids. Looked up from germline, CDR1 is SEHNR and CDR2 is FQNEAQ (reference sequence). The CDR3 sequence: CASSPLRDREQETQYF. CDR3 coding DNA: TGTGCCAGCAGCCCTCTCCGGGACAGGGAGCAGGAGACCCAGTACTTC.

The V call is TRBV5-1, the J call TRBJ1-1; possibly TRBD1 for D (5 bases). The CDR3 is made up of 16 amino acids. Germline lookup yields CDR1 SGHRS and CDR2 YFSETQ. Deletions cut 0 bases from V and 4 bases from J, with 16 bases between. The CDR3, as DNA: TGCGCCAGCAGCTTGGCCGTCTCGACAGTTGGCACTGAAGCTTTCTTT. Translation: CASSLAVSTVGTEAFF.

The J gene is TRBJ2-2, the V gene TRBV6-4; D is unresolved. The V gene's germline CDR1 is MRHNA and CDR2 SNTAGT. The CDR3 runs 12 residues. Trimming removed 2 bases from V and 2 bases from J, with 0 bases in between. DNA of the CDR3: TGTGCCAGCAGTGACAACACCGGGGAGCTGTTTTTT. Its translation is CASSDNTGELFF.

The chain has TRBV2 and TRBJ1-2; D not resolved. Trimming removed 0 bases at V and 2 bases at J, with 7 bases between. Per germline, CDR1 SNHLY and CDR2 FYNNEI. The CDR3 is 14 amino acids. CDR3 region: CASSEASRNYGYTF. The CDR3 region has the DNA TGTGCCAGCAGTGAAGCGAGCAGGAACTATGGCTACACCTTC.

As regards this clone: With a much larger clone just one base away, this may be a read error. Other nucleotide sequences in the sample specify the same CDR3. The V and J genes are TRBV30 and TRBJ1-1; 10 nucleotides line up with TRBD1. Germline V gene data show CDR1 as GTSNPN and CDR2 as SVGIG (reference sequence). This CDR3 spans 14 amino acids. V gave up 3 bases and J gave up 5 bases; unmatched junction bases: 6. The CDR3 spells CAWSPGQGRTEAFF. The CDR3 nucleotides are TGTGCCTGGAGCCCGGGACAGGGGAGGACTGAAGCTTTCTTT.

J is TRBJ2-2 and V is TRBV29-1, with D possibly matching TRBD2 (6 bases). Germline values: CDR1 SQVTM, CDR2 ANQGSEA. Trimming shortened V by 4 bases and J by 0 bases, and 6 bases separated the two germline ends. The CDR3 is 13 residues long. This CDR3 is CSVGGANTGELFF. CDR3 bases: TGCAGCGTTGGGGGGGCGAACACCGGGGAGCTGTTTTTT.

This clone was recorded only once. This chain uses TRBV29-1 with TRBJ2-1; no clear D gene. Germline V gene sequence: CDR1 SQVTM, CDR2 ANQGSEA. Trimming stripped 5 bases from V and 7 bases from J, with 12 bases between. This CDR3 region has 12 residues. The CDR3 loop reads CSVLPDVNEQFF. CDR3 DNA sequence: TGCAGCGTTCTCCCTGATGTGAATGAGCAGTTCTTC.

The gene calls are TRBV5-6 and TRBJ1-4; 9 bases map to TRBD1. V was clipped by 2 bases and J by 3 bases; unmatched bases: 2. The CDR3 runs 15 residues. Germline V lookup: CDR1 SGHDT, CDR2 YYEEEE. CDR3 protein: CASSLQGAPNEKLFF. For the CDR3, the DNA is TGTGCCAGCAGCTTACAGGGGGCCCCTAATGAAAAACTGTTTTTT.

The V and J genes are TRBV11-2 and TRBJ2-7; D not resolved. The CDR3 loop spans 12 amino acids. Germline assignment: CDR1 SGHAT and CDR2 FQNNGV. Trimming removed 0 bases from V and 6 bases from J, with 6 bases in between. CDR3 region: CASSLDATEQYF. DNA of the CDR3: TGTGCCAGCAGCTTAGATGCAACCGAGCAGTACTTC.

The rearrangement joins TRBV5-1 to TRBJ1-1; 10 nucleotides align to TRBD1. The CDR3 runs 16 residues. Per germline, CDR1 SGHRS and CDR2 YFSETQ. Unmatched junction bases numbered 11, after V lost 3 bases and J lost 6 bases. The CDR3: CASSSGTGVAPAEAFF. The CDR3 DNA reads as TGCGCCAGCAGCTCCGGGACAGGGGTCGCTCCGGCTGAAGCTTTCTTT.

The V and J genes are TRBV7-4 and TRBJ2-7, with D possibly being TRBD1 (6 bases). This CDR3 spans 15 amino acids. CDR1 and CDR2 from the germline V gene are SGHVT and SQSDAQ. Trimming took 5 bases from V and 12 from J, leaving 26 bases between them. CDR3: CASSLTATPGALGYF. In DNA form, the CDR3 reads TGTGCCAGCAGCCTTACCGCTACTCCAGGGGCGCTTGGGTACTTC.

The chain recombines TRBV10-3 with TRBJ1-2; the match to TRBD1 covers 7 bases. V trimming: 3 bases; J trimming: 3 bases; junction bases outside the gene matches: 16. Germline loops: CDR1 ENHRY, CDR2 SYGVKD. The length of the CDR3 is 18 residues. Here the CDR3 reads CAISDPPLGQIYYYGYTF. The CDR3 DNA is TGTGCCATCAGTGACCCTCCCTTGGGACAGATCTACTACTATGGCTACACCTTC.

V and J are TRBV11-2 and TRBJ2-7; no clear D. Germline CDR1 is SGHAT and CDR2 is FQNNGV. V was clipped by 3 bases and J by 2 bases, with 8 bases between them. The CDR3 has 13 residues. The CDR3 nucleotides are TGTGCCAGCAGCTTCCACAGCCCCTACGAGCAGTACTTC. Residues: CASSFHSPYEQYF.

The J gene is TRBJ1-1, the V gene TRBV12-5; tentative D call: TRBD1 (6 bases). V lost 9 bases and J 6 bases, leaving 17 bases between the germline ends. Germline lookup yields CDR1 LGHNT and CDR2 FRNRAP. The CDR3 consists of 13 residues. The CDR3: CASGQGRLAEAFF. DNA for the CDR3: TGTGCTAGCGGGCAGGGGCGCCTTGCTGAAGCTTTCTTT.

The chain uses TRBV5-5 and TRBJ1-5; TRBD1 is a possible D gene (5 bases). CDR3 length: 13 amino acids. Germline CDR1 and CDR2: SGHKS and YYEKEE (reference sequence). V was cut by 3 bases and J by 7 bases, with 11 bases left in between. CDR3 in DNA: TGTGCCAGCAGCTCTGGGGCACGGCAGCCCCAGCATTTT. As protein: CASSSGARQPQHF.

The chain carries TRBV9 and TRBJ1-2; D is undetermined. The CDR3 loop spans 13 amino acids. The germline V gene encodes CDR1 SGDLS and CDR2 YYNGEE. Deletions cut 4 bases from V and 2 bases from J, with 9 bases between. Here the CDR3 reads CASSYSGNYGYTF. In DNA form, the CDR3 reads TGTGCCAGCAGCTACAGTGGGAACTATGGCTACACCTTC.

CDR3: CATSRNPGGLNEKLFF. The CDR3 nucleotides read TGTGCCACCAGCAGAAATCCAGGGGGTTTGAATGAAAAACTGTTTTTT. This chain connects TRBV15 to TRBJ1-4, with TRBD1 identical over 7 bases. Germline-derived CDR1 and CDR2 are LNHNV and YYDKDF (reference sequence). Trimming at V came to 2 bases and at J to 5 bases, leaving 8 bases not matched to a gene. The CDR3 runs to 16 residues.